This T cell receptor (beta chain) appears in the sequencing data of a study of T cell changes during pregnancy in multiple sclerosis. Clones were sequenced by immunoSEQ multiplex PCR, and TCRdb holds only the in-frame ones, with some missing. This sample has over 90,000 clones, with 90% found just once. J was trimmed by 3 bases and V by 3 bases; bases with no gene match: 4. The CDR3 is 15 residues long. CDR1 is LGHNA, CDR2 YNFKEQ, per germline. The chain recombines TRBV4-2 with TRBJ2-7; 11 bases agree with TRBD1. The sequencing used peripheral blood, collected in the second trimester of pregnancy. This TCR was sampled from a female donor in good health, enrolled as a control in a pregnancy study. The CDR3 bases are TGTGCCAGCAGCCACCGGACAGGGGGCAACTACGAGCAGTACTTC. Translation: CASSHRTGGNYEQYF.